This T cell receptor beta chain was identified during a study of T cell repertoires in cytomegalovirus infection. Whole-study context: An indication of both CMV infection and matching HLA type came from public TCR beta signatures.

TCRdb recomputed calls from the reads with MiXCR, one row per CDR3 protein. This table holds 650,000 to 900,000 distinct CDR3 sequences, roughly 33% found once. This clonotype was observed a few times. Its antigen is unknown. The CDR3 totals 12 residues. Trimming took off 2 bases at V and 2 bases at J, with 6 bases between the two ends. The germline V gene has CDR1 DFQATT and CDR2 SNEGSKA (reference sequence). The source material was cultured CD8+ T cells from PBMCs, sampled from culture after CMV antigen stimulation. The chain recombines TRBV20-1 with TRBJ1-1; D is unresolved. The clonotype originates from a human donor in good health (CMV status not recorded). Some clones in this sample may be carry-over from other donors' samples. The CDR3 region is CSARIDNTEAFF. In DNA form, the CDR3 reads TGCAGTGCTAGAATAGACAACACTGAAGCTTTCTTT.